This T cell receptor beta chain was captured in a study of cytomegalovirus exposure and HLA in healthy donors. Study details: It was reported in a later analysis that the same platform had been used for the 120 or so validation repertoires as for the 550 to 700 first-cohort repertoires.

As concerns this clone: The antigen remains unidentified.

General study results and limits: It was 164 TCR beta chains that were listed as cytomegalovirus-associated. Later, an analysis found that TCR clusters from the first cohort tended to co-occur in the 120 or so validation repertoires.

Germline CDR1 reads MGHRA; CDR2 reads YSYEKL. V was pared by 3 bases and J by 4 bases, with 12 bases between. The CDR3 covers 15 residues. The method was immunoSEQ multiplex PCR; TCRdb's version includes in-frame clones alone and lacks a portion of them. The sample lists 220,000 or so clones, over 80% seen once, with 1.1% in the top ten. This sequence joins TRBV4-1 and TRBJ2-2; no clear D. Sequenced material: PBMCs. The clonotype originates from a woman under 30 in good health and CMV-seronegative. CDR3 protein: CASSHETRLTGELFF. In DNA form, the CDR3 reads TGCGCCAGCAGCCACGAGACACGGCTCACCGGGGAGCTGTTTTTT.